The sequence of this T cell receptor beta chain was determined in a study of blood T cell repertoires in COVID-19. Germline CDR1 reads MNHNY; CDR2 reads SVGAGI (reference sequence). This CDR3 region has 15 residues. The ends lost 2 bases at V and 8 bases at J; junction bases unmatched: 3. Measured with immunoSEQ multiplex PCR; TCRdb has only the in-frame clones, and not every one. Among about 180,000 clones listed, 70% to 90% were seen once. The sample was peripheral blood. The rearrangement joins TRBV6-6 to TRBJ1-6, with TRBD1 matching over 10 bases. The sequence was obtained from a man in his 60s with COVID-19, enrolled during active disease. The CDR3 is CASSYVGQGDSPLHF. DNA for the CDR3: TGTGCCAGCAGTTACGTCGGACAGGGGGATTCACCCCTCCACTTT.